This T cell receptor (beta chain) was recovered during a study of blood T cell repertoires in COVID-19. CDR1 is MNHNY, CDR2 SVGAGI, per germline (reference sequence). Trimming took 8 bases from V and 8 from J, leaving 22 bases between them. This CDR3 region has 14 residues. The protocol was immunoSEQ multiplex PCR, while the TCRdb copy is restricted to in-frame clones and leaves out a portion. The sample includes around 260,000 clones, roughly nine tenths of them seen just once. The material sequenced was peripheral blood. V is TRBV6-6 and J is TRBJ2-7; perhaps TRBD1 as D (7 bases). The TCR comes from a woman in her 40s who had recovered from COVID-19. The CDR3 region has the DNA TGTGCCAGCTCTGAAGCAGGGGGGCGTGTTAAGCAGTACTTC. Amino acid sequence: CASSEAGGRVKQYF.